Listed below are T cell receptor beta chains from one sample, sequenced in a study of response to subunit inactivated influenza vaccine. Using its own MiXCR run on the RT-PCR reads, TCRdb lists one record per CDR3 protein. Of a few hundred thousand distinct CDR3 sequences in the sample, around 15% were seen once. The source material was PBMCs from blood, sampled roughly 12 days after vaccination. Receptors originate from a man aged 50 to 59 who received an inactivated influenza vaccine. Both conserved end residues are part of each CDR3. D genes are given only for firm matches. The size field is filled for only some rows; it gives once, few, many or a size class.

abundance: many; j_gene: TRBJ1-6; d_gene: TRBD1; v_gene: TRBV5-1; CDR3aa: CASSSGGISNSPLHF; CDR3nt: TGCGCCAGCAGCTCAGGGGGGATTAGTAATTCACCCCTCCACTTT
abundance: few; j_gene: TRBJ2-5; d_gene: NA; v_gene: TRBV18; CDR3aa: CASSPRRPGQETQYF; CDR3nt: TGTGCCAGCTCACCGAGGCGGCCTGGCCAAGAGACCCAGTACTTC
abundance: NA; j_gene: TRBJ1-4; d_gene: TRBD1; v_gene: TRBV7-8; CDR3aa: CASSRGQGFREKLFF; CDR3nt: TGTGCCAGCAGCAGAGGACAGGGATTTCGCGAAAAACTGTTTTTT
abundance: NA; j_gene: TRBJ2-5; d_gene: TRBD1; v_gene: TRBV4-3; CDR3aa: CASSQETGVFGETQYF; CDR3nt: TGCGCCAGCAGCCAAGAGACAGGGGTATTTGGAGAGACCCAGTACTTC
abundance: NA; j_gene: TRBJ2-7; d_gene: NA; v_gene: TRBV4-2; CDR3aa: CACSRDIGYEQYF; CDR3nt: TGTGCCTGCAGCCGGGACATCGGCTACGAGCAGTACTTC
abundance: NA; j_gene: TRBJ2-1; d_gene: NA; v_gene: TRBV5-1; CDR3aa: CASSRLTGGTSYNEQFF; CDR3nt: TGCGCCAGCAGCCGGCTCACCGGGGGCACCTCCTACAATGAGCAGTTCTTC
abundance: few; j_gene: TRBJ2-1; d_gene: TRBD1; v_gene: TRBV27; CDR3aa: CASRSGQGGSVEQFF; CDR3nt: TGTGCCAGCAGGTCGGGACAGGGGGGTTCGGTTGAGCAGTTCTTC
abundance: few; j_gene: TRBJ2-3; d_gene: NA; v_gene: TRBV24-1; CDR3aa: CATSDTSTWYTDTQYF; CDR3nt: TGTGCCACCAGTGACACCTCAACCTGGTACACAGATACGCAGTATTTT
abundance: many; j_gene: TRBJ2-7; d_gene: TRBD1; v_gene: TRBV28; CDR3aa: CASSSLLGTVDTSSYEQYF; CDR3nt: TGTGCCAGCAGTTCCCTCCTAGGGACAGTTGATACGAGCTCCTACGAGCAGTACTTC
abundance: NA; j_gene: TRBJ2-1; d_gene: TRBD1; v_gene: TRBV6-2/TRBV6-3; CDR3aa: CASSQAGTAYNEQFF; CDR3nt: TGTGCCAGCAGTCAGGCCGGGACAGCCTACAATGAGCAGTTCTTC
abundance: many; j_gene: TRBJ2-3; d_gene: NA; v_gene: TRBV3-1; CDR3aa: CASSQDLGGARPQYF; CDR3nt: TGTGCCAGCAGCCAAGATCTAGGGGGGGCTCGTCCGCAGTATTTT
abundance: few; j_gene: TRBJ2-7; d_gene: NA; v_gene: TRBV18; CDR3aa: CASSQGYSVEQYF; CDR3nt: TGTGCCAGCTCACAGGGGTACTCGGTCGAGCAGTACTTC
abundance: NA; j_gene: TRBJ1-5; d_gene: TRBD1; v_gene: TRBV19; CDR3aa: CASRPPGQGHQPQHF; CDR3nt: TGTGCCAGTAGACCACCGGGACAGGGACATCAGCCCCAGCATTTT
abundance: NA; j_gene: TRBJ2-3; d_gene: TRBD2; v_gene: TRBV7-2; CDR3aa: CASSLAGTTTTDTQYF; CDR3nt: TGTGCCAGCAGCCTCGCCGGGACTACGACCACAGATACGCAGTATTTT
abundance: few; j_gene: TRBJ2-1; d_gene: TRBD2; v_gene: TRBV6-1; CDR3aa: CASSDQLAGGYNEQFF; CDR3nt: TGTGCCAGCAGTGACCAACTAGCGGGGGGCTACAATGAGCAGTTCTTC
abundance: NA; j_gene: TRBJ2-4; d_gene: NA; v_gene: TRBV6-6; CDR3aa: CASGGRDIQYF; CDR3nt: TGTGCCAGCGGGGGGCGGGACATTCAGTACTTC
abundance: few; j_gene: TRBJ1-1; d_gene: NA; v_gene: TRBV12-3/TRBV12-4; CDR3aa: CASSHSRNTEAFF; CDR3nt: TGTGCCAGCAGTCACTCAAGGAACACTGAAGCTTTCTTT
abundance: NA; j_gene: TRBJ2-5; d_gene: NA; v_gene: TRBV5-1; CDR3aa: CASRTVPQETQYF; CDR3nt: TGCGCCAGCAGGACAGTCCCCCAAGAGACCCAGTACTTC
abundance: few; j_gene: TRBJ2-2; d_gene: NA; v_gene: TRBV3-1; CDR3aa: CASSQERLINTGELFF; CDR3nt: TGTGCCAGCAGCCAAGAAAGACTAATTAACACCGGGGAGCTGTTTTTT
abundance: NA; j_gene: TRBJ2-3; d_gene: TRBD2; v_gene: TRBV7-8; CDR3aa: CASSTTGGSTDTQYF; CDR3nt: TGTGCCAGCAGCACCACGGGAGGTAGCACAGATACGCAGTATTTT
abundance: NA; j_gene: TRBJ2-5; d_gene: TRBD2; v_gene: TRBV7-2; CDR3aa: CASSLVSGRRETQYF; CDR3nt: TGTGCCAGCAGCTTAGTAAGCGGGAGAAGGGAGACCCAGTACTTC
abundance: NA; j_gene: TRBJ2-7; d_gene: NA; v_gene: TRBV20-1; CDR3aa: CSARVAGRHEQYF; CDR3nt: TGCAGTGCTAGAGTGGCGGGGCGTCACGAGCAGTACTTC
abundance: NA; j_gene: TRBJ2-4; d_gene: TRBD1; v_gene: TRBV10-3; CDR3aa: CAISEGQGANIQYF; CDR3nt: TGTGCCATCAGTGAGGGACAGGGGGCAAACATTCAGTACTTC
abundance: few; j_gene: TRBJ2-6; d_gene: TRBD1; v_gene: TRBV7-3; CDR3aa: CASSRPGTGIIQGGANVLTF; CDR3nt: TGTGCCAGCAGCCGACCCGGGACAGGTATTATCCAGGGCGGGGCCAACGTCCTGACTTTC
abundance: NA; j_gene: TRBJ2-1; d_gene: TRBD2; v_gene: TRBV12-5; CDR3aa: CASGLTPGLAGARNEQFF; CDR3nt: TGTGCTAGTGGTTTGACCCCGGGACTAGCGGGAGCCCGGAATGAGCAGTTCTTC
abundance: NA; j_gene: TRBJ1-1; d_gene: TRBD1; v_gene: TRBV11-2; CDR3aa: CASSLIQGLGTEAFF; CDR3nt: TGTGCCAGCAGTTTAATACAGGGGTTGGGCACTGAAGCTTTCTTT
abundance: NA; j_gene: TRBJ2-5; d_gene: NA; v_gene: TRBV9; CDR3aa: CASSINPGETQYF; CDR3nt: TGTGCCAGCAGCATTAACCCTGGAGAGACCCAGTACTTC